These 10 T cell receptor beta chains share one sample of origin, sequenced in a study of T cell repertoires in cytomegalovirus infection. Each CDR3 protein is one row after TCRdb ran MiXCR on the reads. The sample lists approximately 70,000 distinct CDR3 sequences, 3.5% to 4% occurring once. The sample taken for sequencing was PBMCs. The receptors derive from a human donor in good health (CMV status not recorded). Some clones in this sample may be carry-over from other donors' samples.

There are many counts of this clonotype. V is TRBV7-8 and J is TRBJ1-1; D is unclear. From germline, CDR1 is SGHVS and CDR2 FQNEAQ. The CDR3 spans 14 residues. Deletions cut 0 bases from V and 0 bases from J, with 5 bases between. The CDR3 region has the DNA TGTGCCAGCAGCTTAGCCACGCTGAACACTGAAGCTTTCTTT. Encoded protein: CASSLATLNTEAFF.

In its sample, this clonotype was seen many times. The chain carries TRBV5-1 and TRBJ1-1, with TRBD1 matching over 12 bases. Germline V gene lookup returns CDR1 SGHRS and CDR2 YFSETQ. The CDR3 is 14 amino acids. With V trimmed by 6 bases and J by 4 bases, 4 bases remained unmatched. CDR3 region: CASTGTGGITEAFF. In DNA form, the CDR3 reads TGCGCCAGCACCGGGACAGGGGGCATCACTGAAGCTTTCTTT.

Ten or more counts support this clonotype. This chain links TRBV7-2 with TRBJ1-3, with no clear D. This CDR3 contains 13 residues. Trimming stripped 1 base from V and 4 bases from J, with 5 bases between. The germline CDR1 and CDR2 sequences are SGHTA and FQGNSA. The CDR3 spells CASSLVMGNTIYF. CDR3 sequence (DNA): TGTGCCAGCAGCTTAGTGATGGGAAACACCATATATTTT.

This clonotype was picked up many times. The chain has TRBV7-2 and TRBJ2-7; 7 bases line up with TRBD2. The V and J ends lost 0 bases and 2 bases, in that order; junction bases with no gene match: 10. The length of the CDR3 is 17 residues. The germline V gene encodes CDR1 SGHTA and CDR2 FQGNSA. CDR3 protein: CASSLAGSGYNPYEQYF. DNA for the CDR3: TGTGCCAGCAGCTTAGCCGGTAGCGGGTATAACCCCTACGAGCAGTACTTC.

The rearrangement joins TRBV6-2 or TRBV6-3 to TRBJ2-7; 7 nucleotides agree with TRBD2. The V gene's germline CDR1 is MNHEY and CDR2 SVGEGT. The CDR3 is 12 residues long. The J segment lost 6 bases and the V segment lost 6 bases, leaving 5 bases of the junction unmatched. The CDR3 loop reads CASSQGGVEQYF. CDR3 sequence (DNA): TGTGCCAGCAGCCAGGGAGGGGTCGAGCAGTACTTC.

This clonotype has only one observation. A read error is possible here, since a much larger clone lies one base away. J is TRBJ2-3 and V is TRBV7-2; D not certain. The CDR3 runs 13 residues. The germline CDR1 and CDR2 sequences are SGHTA and FQGNSA. CDR3 amino acids: CASSLGASDAQYF. The CDR3 nucleotides are TGTGCCAGCAGCTTGGGTGCGTCAGATGCGCAGTATTTT.

In this sample, this clonotype turned up many times. The chain has TRBV4-3 and TRBJ1-5; D uncertain. This CDR3 has 13 amino acids. Germline V gene data show CDR1 as LGHNA and CDR2 as YSLEER. V was trimmed by 2 bases and J by 6 bases, leaving 8 bases between them. Here the CDR3 reads CASSQTGSQPQHF. CDR3 DNA: TGCGCCAGCAGCCAAACGGGCTCTCAGCCCCAGCATTTT.

This clonotype has a count of ten or more. This chain uses TRBV28 with TRBJ2-7; no definite D call. Germline CDR1 MDHEN, CDR2 SYDVKM. V shed 10 bases and J shed 0 bases, with 19 bases lying between them. CDR3 length equals 15 residues. CDR3 bases: TGTGCCACCTCGGCTGGCCGCACCTACTCCTACGAGCAGTACTTC. It codes for CATSAGRTYSYEQYF.

This clonotype was counted ten times or more. The chain carries TRBV6-1 and TRBJ2-5; 9 bases are shared with TRBD2. Trimming at V came to 5 bases and at J to 2 bases, leaving 9 bases not matched to a gene. The CDR3 is 16 residues long. CDR1 MNHNS and CDR2 SASEGT come from the germline V gene. This chain's CDR3 is CASSFVAGATQETQYF. The CDR3 region has the DNA TGTGCCAGCAGTTTTGTAGCGGGGGCAACACAAGAGACCCAGTACTTC.

This clonotype was seen at least ten times. This chain links TRBV6-5 with TRBJ2-3; TRBD2 might be the D (6 bases). Trimming removed 6 bases at V and 6 bases at J, with 19 bases between. CDR3 length: 15 amino acids. Germline V lookup: CDR1 MNHEY, CDR2 SVGAGI. CDR3: CASSSSVGARDTQYF. CDR3 in DNA: TGTGCCAGCAGCTCTAGCGTTGGAGCTCGCGATACGCAGTATTTT.